The entry that follows covers one T cell receptor beta chain sequence. The source of the sample is a study of long-term antiretroviral therapy in people with HIV. Germline loops: CDR1 GTSNPN, CDR2 SVGIG (reference sequence). With V trimmed by 0 bases and J by 11 bases, 10 bases remained unmatched. The CDR3 loop spans 13 amino acids. This was the immunoSEQ v3.0 assay at survey level. This table comes from immunoSEQ multiplex PCR, and its TCRdb copy is limited to in-frame clones, with some not included. The sample comprises tens of thousands of clones, more than 75% of which are singletons, and approximately 5% rests with the top ten.

Sequenced material: unsorted PBMCs, taken 0.1 years before starting antiretroviral therapy. The chain recombines TRBV30 with TRBJ2-7, with TRBD1 matching 7 bases. This sequence originates from a woman aged 45-59 years with HIV. The CDR3 nucleotides are TGTGCCTGGAGTGTCGTTCAGGGGGAGAAGGAGTACTTC. Translated, it gives CAWSVVQGEKEYF.